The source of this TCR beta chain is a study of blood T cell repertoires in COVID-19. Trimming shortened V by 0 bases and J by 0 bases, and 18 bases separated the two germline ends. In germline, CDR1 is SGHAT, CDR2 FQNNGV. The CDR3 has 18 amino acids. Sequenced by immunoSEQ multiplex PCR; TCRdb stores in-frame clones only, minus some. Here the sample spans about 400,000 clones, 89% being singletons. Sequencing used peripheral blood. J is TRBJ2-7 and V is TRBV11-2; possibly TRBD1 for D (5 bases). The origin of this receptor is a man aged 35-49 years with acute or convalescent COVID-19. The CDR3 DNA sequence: TGTGCCAGCAGCTTAGATATTCAGGGCTTTACCTTCTCCTACGAGCAGTACTTC. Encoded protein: CASSLDIQGFTFSYEQYF.